This is a list of T cell receptor beta chains from one sample in a study of OX40 agonist ivuxolimab in advanced cancers. Sequencing was performed with immunoSEQ multiplex PCR; in TCRdb, only in-frame clones are kept and a portion is missing. This sample has approximately 13,000 clones; around 77% occur once, and the top ten carry about 30%. Sequencing used CD4+ or CD8+ T cells sorted from blood, obtained in a trial of the OX40 agonist ivuxolimab. These TCRs come from an adult with an advanced solid tumor such as melanoma, head and neck, liver or kidney cancer. Both conserved end residues are part of each CDR3. The D gene is left open where the match is weak.

TRBJ2-1 TRBV29-1 TRBD2 CSAGLAGEYNEQFF
TRBJ2-7 TRBV5-1 TRBD1 CASSLSVAGGYEQYF
TRBJ2-7 TRBV29-1 TRBD2 CSATGLVSLEQYF
TRBJ2-7 TRBV7-2 TRBD1 CASSFTGGYEQYF
TRBJ2-6 TRBV5-1 . CASSLEWTGSSGANVLTF
TRBJ2-7 TRBV7-6 TRBD2 CASSLGSASGSYEQYF
TRBJ1-5 TRBV19 . CASSIYRDSNQPQHF
. TRBV27 . CASSFQGPSYEQYF
TRBJ2-1 TRBV5-1 . CASSSSADEQFF
TRBJ2-6 TRBV19 . CASSTILKSQSRANVLTF
TRBJ2-3 TRBV7-2 . CASSLSGISTDTQYF
TRBJ1-1 TRBV9 . CASSVSSGPPNTEAFF
TRBJ1-4 TRBV19 . CASSSYDRSEKLFF
TRBJ1-5 TRBV19 . CASSKFAYSNQPQHF
TRBJ2-5 TRBV6-5 TRBD2 CATGTSGRETQYF
TRBJ2-1 TRBV2 . CASMRRAGSYNEQFF
TRBJ1-1 TRBV19 . CASSPKGNTEAFF
TRBJ2-7 TRBV7-9 TRBD2 CASSNTGTSGTYEQYF
TRBJ1-1 TRBV30 . CAWSGVFVEAFF
TRBJ1-6 TRBV30 TRBD1 CARTGTGDSPLHF
TRBJ1-1 TRBV6-5 . CASSYSDYGINTEAFF
TRBJ2-2 TRBV6-1 TRBD2 CASRPGGANTGELFF
TRBJ2-7 TRBV27 . CASSSLYEQYF
TRBJ1-2 TRBV5-1 . CASSSDSAPLYGYTF
TRBJ2-3 TRBV19 TRBD1 CASSLDRGLVDTQYF
TRBJ1-1 TRBV29-1 TRBD1 CSAEADRDTEAFF